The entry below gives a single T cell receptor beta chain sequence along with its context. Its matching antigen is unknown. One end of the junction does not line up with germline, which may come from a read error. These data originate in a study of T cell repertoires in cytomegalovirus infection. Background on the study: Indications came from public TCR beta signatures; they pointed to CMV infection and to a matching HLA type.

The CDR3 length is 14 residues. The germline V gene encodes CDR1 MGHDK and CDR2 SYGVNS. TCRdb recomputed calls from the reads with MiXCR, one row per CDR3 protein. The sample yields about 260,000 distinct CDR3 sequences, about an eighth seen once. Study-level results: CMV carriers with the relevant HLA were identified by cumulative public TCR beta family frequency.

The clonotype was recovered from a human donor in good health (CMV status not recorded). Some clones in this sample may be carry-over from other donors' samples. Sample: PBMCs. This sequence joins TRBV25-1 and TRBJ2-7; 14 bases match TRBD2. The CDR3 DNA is TGTGCCAGCGACACCCCGGGACTAGCGGGAGAATTGAACTTC. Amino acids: CASDTPGLAGELNF.